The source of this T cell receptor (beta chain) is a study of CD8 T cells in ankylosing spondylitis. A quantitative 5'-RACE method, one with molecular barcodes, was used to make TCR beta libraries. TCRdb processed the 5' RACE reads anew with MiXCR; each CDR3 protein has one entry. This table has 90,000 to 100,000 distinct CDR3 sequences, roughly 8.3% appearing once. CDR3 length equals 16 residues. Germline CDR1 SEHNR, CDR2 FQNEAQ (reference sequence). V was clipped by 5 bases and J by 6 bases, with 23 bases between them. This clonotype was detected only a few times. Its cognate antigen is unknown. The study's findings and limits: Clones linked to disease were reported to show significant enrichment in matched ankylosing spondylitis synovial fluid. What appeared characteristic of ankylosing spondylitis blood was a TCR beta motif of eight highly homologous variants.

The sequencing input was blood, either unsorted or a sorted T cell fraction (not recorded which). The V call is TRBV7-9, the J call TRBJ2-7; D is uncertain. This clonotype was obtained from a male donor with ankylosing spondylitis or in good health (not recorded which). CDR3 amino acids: CASSILQVLGSSEQYF. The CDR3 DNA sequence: TGTGCCAGCAGCATCCTTCAGGTTCTAGGCTCTAGCGAGCAGTACTTC.